These 5 T cell receptor beta chains came from one sample sequenced in a study of post-analysis software for immune sequencing data. Whole-study findings and limits: Patients showed TRBV5-6, TRBV5-1 and TRBV20-1 among 4 or 5 TRBV segments more frequent than in controls.

The TCR beta cDNA libraries contained unique molecular identifiers. TCRdb passed the PCR reads through MiXCR, listing each CDR3 protein once. The sample yields fewer than 850,000 distinct CDR3 sequences, roughly 29% seen once. Their target antigens are unknown. Sequencing input: blood. These TCRs come from a girl aged 5-17 years with multiple sclerosis.

This chain joins TRBV7-9 and TRBJ2-7; D is uncertain. Germline V gene sequence: CDR1 SEHNR, CDR2 FQNEAQ (reference sequence). V was cut by 8 bases and J by 7 bases, with 15 bases left in between. The CDR3 is 12 amino acids. The DNA for the CDR3 is TGTGCCAGCGCCAATCCCTCTCGAGAGCAGTACTTC. Translation: CASANPSREQYF. Combining the CDR3 with reference TRBV7-9 and TRBJ2-7 gives the whole variable domain DTGVSQNPRHKITKRGQNVTFRCDPISEHNRLYWYRQTLGQGPEFLTYFQNEAQLEKSRLLSDRFSAERPKGSFSTLEIQRTEQGDSAMYLCASANPSREQYFGPGTRLTVT.

The V call is TRBV27, the J call TRBJ2-1; 12 nucleotides align to TRBD2. The V gene end was trimmed by 3 bases and the J gene end by 9 bases; junction bases not matched to a gene: 6. Germline V lookup: CDR1 MNHEY, CDR2 SMNVEV (reference sequence). CDR3 length equals 15 residues. The CDR3 bases are TGTGCCAGCAGTTTGACTAGCGGGAGTCTTGGTGAGCAGTTCTTC. Translating it yields CASSLTSGSLGEQFF.

This clonotype has just a few counts. The rearrangement joins TRBV20-1 to TRBJ1-2; D remains unclear. V was clipped by 3 bases and J by 8 bases, with 13 bases between them. This CDR3 spans 12 amino acids. CDR1 DFQATT and CDR2 SNEGSKA come from the germline V gene (reference sequence). The CDR3 reads CSARGWSDGYTF. The CDR3 nucleotides are TGCAGTGCTAGGGGGTGGTCTGACGGCTACACCTTC.

The chain couples TRBV29-1 to TRBJ2-3; 11 bases are shared with TRBD2. CDR1 SQVTM and CDR2 ANQGSEA come from the germline V gene. The CDR3 is 16 residues long. V gave up 6 bases and J gave up 6 bases; unmatched junction bases: 14. The CDR3 bases are TGCAGCGTCGAACCCCCGACTAGCGGGGCGGGGGATACGCAGTATTTT. Its translation: CSVEPPTSGAGDTQYF.

The chain is built from TRBV4-2 and TRBJ1-2; 7 bases line up with TRBD1. With V trimmed by 2 bases and J by 4 bases, 4 bases remained unmatched. The CDR3 extends over 14 amino acids. Germline-derived CDR1 and CDR2 are LGHNA and YNFKEQ. CDR3 amino acids: CASSQRGPVYGYTF. The DNA for the CDR3 is TGTGCCAGCAGCCAAAGGGGGCCGGTCTATGGCTACACCTTC.